This passage covers 29 T cell receptor beta chains from one sample sequenced in a study of T cell responses to AZD1222 COVID-19 vaccine. Libraries were prepared by immunoSEQ multiplex PCR; TCRdb keeps only in-frame clonotypes and omits some of them. The repertoire includes around 140,000 clones, 80% to 95% of them detected once, and roughly 3.6% sits in the top ten. The sequences come from peripheral blood, collected 28 days after the second AZD1222 dose. These receptors were taken from an adult who received the AZD1222 COVID-19 vaccine.

The rearrangement uses TRBV25-1 and TRBJ1-2; unclear D gene. V lost 2 bases and J lost 4, with 11 bases in between. The CDR3 consists of 14 residues. The germline gives CDR1 MGHDK, CDR2 SYGVNS. In nucleotides, the CDR3 is TGTGCCAGCAGTGAACCCGGGAAAGCCTATGGCTACACCTTC. This encodes CASSEPGKAYGYTF.

The chain links TRBV11-2 to TRBJ1-2; D is possibly TRBD1 (5 bases). Germline V gives CDR1 SGHAT, CDR2 FQNNGV. V lost 5 bases and J 2 bases, leaving 9 bases between the germline ends. This CDR3 contains 13 residues. For the CDR3, the DNA is TGTGCCAGCAGCCCACAGGCAAACTATGGCTACACCTTC. Its protein product is CASSPQANYGYTF.

The genes are TRBV3-1 (or the pseudogene TRBV3-2) and TRBJ2-7, with a possible D match to TRBD1 (5 bases). Per germline, CDR1 LGHDT and CDR2 YNNKEL (reference sequence). The CDR3 is 13 residues long. V lost 3 bases and J 5 bases, leaving 11 bases between the germline ends. This chain's CDR3 is CASSHPTGHEQYF. DNA for the CDR3: TGTGCCAGCAGCCACCCCACAGGTCACGAGCAGTACTTC.

The genes are TRBV27 and TRBJ2-7; D call uncertain. Germline V gene data show CDR1 as MNHEY and CDR2 as SMNVEV (reference sequence). Trimming removed 5 bases at V and 2 bases at J, with 10 bases between. The CDR3 totals 13 residues. The CDR3 is CASSPTFPYEQYF. In DNA, the CDR3 is TGTGCCAGCAGTCCCACCTTCCCCTACGAGCAGTACTTC.

The V call is TRBV10-3, the J call TRBJ2-1; either TRBD1 or TRBD2 may supply D (5 bases each). Germline V CDR1 and CDR2: ENHRY, SYGVKD. The CDR3 runs to 16 residues. Trimming cost V 0 bases and J 2 bases, with 11 bases left between them. Here the CDR3 DNA reads TGTGCCATCAGTGAGTCGTACAGAGGGGCCTACAATGAGCAGTTCTTC. It yields the protein CAISESYRGAYNEQFF.

V is TRBV2 and J is TRBJ1-1; the match to TRBD1 covers 8 bases. The CDR3 totals 14 residues. V was pared by 6 bases and J by 4 bases, with 7 bases of the junction left unmatched. The germline CDR1 and CDR2 sequences are SNHLY and FYNNEI. For the CDR3, the DNA is TGTGCCAGCAGCGTACAGGGGGTCCTCACTGAAGCTTTCTTT. It is translated as CASSVQGVLTEAFF.

The chain combines TRBV19 with TRBJ1-5; D is perhaps TRBD1 (6 bases). The V gene's germline CDR1 is LNHDA and CDR2 SQIVND (reference sequence). Trimming took 4 bases from V and 4 from J, leaving 8 bases between them. The CDR3 runs to 13 residues. CDR3 in amino acids: CASSTGVNQPQHF. The CDR3 coding sequence is TGTGCCAGTAGTACAGGGGTGAATCAGCCCCAGCATTTT.

The rearrangement joins TRBV5-6 to TRBJ1-1; 7 nucleotides agree with TRBD1. Germline V gene sequence: CDR1 SGHDT, CDR2 YYEEEE. The V segment lost 2 bases and the J segment 4 bases; nucleotides outside the gene matches: 8. This CDR3 has 15 amino acids. The CDR3 DNA reads TGTGCCAGCAGCTTACGACAGGGACGGGGCACTGAAGCTTTCTTT. Residues: CASSLRQGRGTEAFF.

The chain has TRBV12-3 or TRBV12-4 and TRBJ2-5; tentative D call: TRBD1 (6 bases). This CDR3 has 13 amino acids. Trimming stripped 5 bases from V and 4 bases from J, with 11 bases between. As DNA, the CDR3 is TGTGCCAGCAGTCCGACAGGAGTAGAGACCCAGTACTTC. It yields the protein CASSPTGVETQYF.

The gene calls are TRBV28 and TRBJ1-1, with 10 bases fitting TRBD1. The CDR3 is 14 amino acids. V shed 7 bases and J 4 bases; nucleotides not matched to a gene: 6. Germline CDR1 reads MDHEN; CDR2 reads SYDVKM. The CDR3 protein is CASTRDRGGTEAFF. The CDR3 bases are TGTGCCAGCACAAGGGACAGGGGAGGCACTGAAGCTTTCTTT.

The CDR3 DNA follows: TGTGCCAGCAGCGTCGCCCAGGGTGCCAACACCATATATTTT. Amino acid sequence: CASSVAQGANTIYF. The chain links TRBV27 to TRBJ1-3; tentatively, D is TRBD1 (5 bases). CDR1 MNHEY and CDR2 SMNVEV come from the germline V gene (reference sequence). This CDR3 is built from 14 residues. V lost 6 bases to trimming and J lost 7 bases, with 16 bases between them.

The chain employs TRBV27 and TRBJ1-6; no clear D gene. Germline assignment: CDR1 MNHEY and CDR2 SMNVEV (reference sequence). Trimming shortened V by 6 bases and J by 6 bases, and 9 bases separated the two germline ends. The CDR3 length is 13 residues. The DNA for the CDR3 is TGTGCCAGCAGGATTTGGGGTAATTCACCCCTCCACTTT. Its translation: CASRIWGNSPLHF.

As regards this clone: Mismatch with germline at one junction end may stem from a read error. This rearrangement joins TRBV6-1 to TRBJ2-3, with D unclear. Germline CDR1 is MNHNS and CDR2 is SASEGT. The CDR3 has 13 amino acids. CDR3: CASREGYTDTQYF. The CDR3 DNA is TGTGCCAGCAGAGAAGGATACACAGATACGCAGTATTTT.

The genes are TRBV19 and TRBJ2-7; 10 bases align to TRBD1. Germline CDR1 LNHDA, CDR2 SQIVND (reference sequence). The CDR3 consists of 16 residues. Trimming took 0 bases from V and 2 from J; bases not matched to a gene: 4. The CDR3 sequence: CASSIDRTGGPYEQYF. Written as DNA, the CDR3 is TGTGCCAGTAGTATAGACCGGACAGGGGGGCCCTACGAGCAGTACTTC. Full variable domain (outside the CDR3, taken from reference TRBV19 and TRBJ2-7): DGGITQSPKYLFRKEGQNVTLSCEQNLNHDAMYWYRQDPGQGLRLIYYSQIVNDFQKGDIAEGYSVSREKKESFPLTVTSAQKNPTAFYLCASSIDRTGGPYEQYFGPGTRLTVT.

This chain connects TRBV6-5 to TRBJ1-5; D unresolved. CDR1 and CDR2 from the germline V gene are MNHEY and SVGAGI. Between the trimmed V and J ends, which lost 6 bases and 1 base, there was a span of 13 bases. The CDR3 is 15 residues long. For the CDR3, the DNA is TGTGCCAGCAGGGGCGGGGAGATCAGCAATCAGCCCCAGCATTTT. Residues: CASRGGEISNQPQHF.

The gene calls are TRBV10-3 and TRBJ1-1; no firm D call. The germline gives CDR1 ENHRY, CDR2 SYGVKD. The CDR3 covers 12 residues. Deletions cut 3 bases from V and 3 bases from J, with 5 bases between. CDR3 sequence: CAISDSDTEAFF. The CDR3 bases are TGTGCCATCAGTGACAGTGACACTGAAGCTTTCTTT.

This chain joins TRBV2 and TRBJ2-5; the match to TRBD2 covers 8 bases. Germline V gene data show CDR1 as SNHLY and CDR2 as FYNNEI. The ends lost 7 bases at V and 4 bases at J; junction bases unmatched: 5. The length of the CDR3 is 13 residues. The CDR3 loop is CASTKTSVETQYF. CDR3 DNA sequence: TGTGCCAGCACTAAGACTAGCGTAGAGACCCAGTACTTC.

The chain links TRBV6-6 to TRBJ1-2; D is ambiguous. Deletions cut 2 bases from V and 4 bases from J, with 8 bases between. Germline V CDR1 and CDR2: MNHNY, SVGAGI (reference sequence). The CDR3 runs to 13 residues. The CDR3 DNA is TGTGCCAGCAGTTACGAGGGTTCCTATGGCTACACCTTC. The encoded protein is CASSYEGSYGYTF.

This clone has only one observation. The V gene is TRBV11-2, the J gene TRBJ2-7; no reliable D call. Germline values: CDR1 SGHAT, CDR2 FQNNGV. The V end was cut by 2 bases, the J end by 0 bases, with 8 bases between. CDR3 length: 14 amino acids. As DNA, the CDR3 is TGTGCCAGCAGCTTACAGAGCAGCTCCTACGAGCAGTACTTC. Translation: CASSLQSSSYEQYF.

The V and J genes are TRBV28 and TRBJ1-2, with D possibly matching TRBD1 (6 bases). This CDR3 is built from 14 residues. Trimming took off 3 bases at V and 1 base at J, with 9 bases between the two ends. From germline, CDR1 is MDHEN and CDR2 SYDVKM. The chain's CDR3 is CASSLDRNNYGYTF. CDR3 coding DNA: TGTGCCAGCAGTTTGGACAGAAATAACTATGGCTACACCTTC.

The chain has TRBV6-2 or TRBV6-3 and TRBJ2-1, with D possibly being TRBD2 (5 bases). Deletions cut 6 bases from V and 8 bases from J, with 14 bases between. Germline V CDR1 and CDR2: MNHEY, SVGEGT. The CDR3 runs to 13 residues. The CDR3, as DNA: TGTGCCAGCAGCTCCCTGGTCGGGGATGAGCAGTTCTTC. Protein sequence: CASSSLVGDEQFF.

The chain recombines TRBV18 with TRBJ1-1; D ambiguous. The CDR3 runs 13 residues. The V end was cut by 2 bases, the J end by 1 base, with 5 bases between. Germline values: CDR1 KGHSH, CDR2 LQKENI. CDR3 sequence: CASSPEANTEAFF. The CDR3 coding sequence is TGTGCCAGCTCACCAGAGGCGAACACTGAAGCTTTCTTT.

On this clone: The sample holds other DNA sequences that translate to the same CDR3. The genes are TRBV9 and TRBJ2-3; no clear D. Trimming removed 7 bases from V and 5 bases from J, with 2 bases in between. The length of the CDR3 is 9 residues. The germline V gene has CDR1 SGDLS and CDR2 YYNGEE. The CDR3 region has the DNA TGTGCCAGCGGAGATACGCAGTATTTT. This sequence encodes CASGDTQYF.

The chain is built from TRBV7-2 and TRBJ2-3; D gene unclear. From germline, CDR1 is SGHTA and CDR2 FQGNSA. CDR3 length: 15 residues. V lost 0 bases to trimming and J lost 6 bases, with 13 bases between them. For the CDR3, the DNA is TGTGCCAGCAGCTTAGCCGGACCCCAGGCCGATACGCAGTATTTT. Residues: CASSLAGPQADTQYF.

The V and J genes are TRBV4-3 and TRBJ1-2; no clear D gene. Trimming pared 1 base from V and 2 bases from J, leaving 8 bases between. The CDR3 sequence is 14 residues long. CDR1 and CDR2 from the germline V gene are LGHNA and YSLEER. CDR3 protein: CASSQVGRNYGYTF. As DNA, the CDR3 is TGCGCCAGCAGCCAAGTAGGGCGGAACTATGGCTACACCTTC.

The chain carries TRBV19 and TRBJ2-7; D tentatively reads TRBD1 or TRBD2 (5 bases each). Trimming pared 4 bases from V and 3 bases from J, leaving 16 bases between. The CDR3 is 15 residues long. Germline-derived CDR1 and CDR2 are LNHDA and SQIVND (reference sequence). For the CDR3, the DNA is TGTGCCAGTAGTACCGGGGCCCTTGACGACTACGAGCAGTACTTC. It codes for CASSTGALDDYEQYF.

The rearrangement uses TRBV6-5 and TRBJ2-5; TRBD2 might be the D (6 bases). The V end lost 2 bases, the J end lost 7 bases, and 17 bases lay between the germline ends. The germline V gene encodes CDR1 MNHEY and CDR2 SVGAGI. This CDR3 is built from 15 residues. CDR3 bases: TGTGCCAGCAGTTACGAGCATGGAGGGGCAGGGACCCAGTACTTC. Protein: CASSYEHGGAGTQYF.

V and J are TRBV28 and TRBJ2-7, with D possibly matching TRBD1 (6 bases). The CDR3 is 16 amino acids. The V gene lost 4 bases and the J gene lost 11 bases, with 27 bases spanning the gap. Germline lookup yields CDR1 MDHEN and CDR2 SYDVKM. The CDR3 DNA is TGTGCCAGCAGTTCCCGGACCGCCGCAGGGGTAGCGAACGAGTACTTC. Protein: CASSSRTAAGVANEYF. Full variable domain (outside the CDR3, taken from reference TRBV28 and TRBJ2-7): DVKVTQSSRYLVKRTGEKVFLECVQDMDHENMFWYRQDPGLGLRLIYFSYDVKMKEKGDIPEGYSVSREKKERFSLILESASTNQTSMYLCASSSRTAAGVANEYFGPGTRLTVT.

The chain links TRBV1 to TRBJ2-1; TRBD1 is the table's D call and was not checked against the DNA. TRBV1 is recorded as a pseudogene. The CDR3 runs 13 residues. CDR3 DNA: TGCACCAGCAGCCAAGGAAGAAGGGGTGAGCAGTTCTTC. It yields the protein CTSSQGRRGEQFF.